Listed here is a single T cell receptor beta chain. The antigen this receptor binds is unknown. No base quality information exists; no much larger clone differs at one position. Library preparation was by 5' RACE. TCRdb records Illumina HiSeq 2500 as the sequencer. A second PCR of about 6 to 11 cycles was performed with a sample-barcoded 5' primer and a J-beta primer mix. A unique molecular identifier was introduced onto each TCR beta cDNA molecule by a template-switch 5' adaptor carrying 12 random nucleotides. At least 2.5 million CDR3-containing paired-end reads were obtained from each sample. First-strand cDNA synthesis was performed from all RNA using the Mint cDNA synthesis kit, with priming by a TRBC-specific oligonucleotide. Following uracil-DNA glycosylase treatment, a first 18-cycle PCR with universal primers M1SS and BC2_uni_R was performed on all cDNA. The original pipeline was this. Normalization of each sample was performed by random selection of 1 million high-quality reads, each carrying a distinct molecular identifier. Instead of being binned into consensus sequences, reads that shared molecular identifiers were thrown out. MiTCR, with a Q25 quality threshold and the strictest error-elimination algorithm, was used for CDR3 identification, clonotype clustering and error correction. A nonparametric unseen species model with Euler transformation was used to estimate a lower bound on total TCR beta diversity. TCRdb passed the public sequencing reads through fastp at Q25 and MiXCR, retaining productive beta sequences. Entries are consolidated by CDR3 protein sequence, retaining the most common genes and DNA. The V and J calls were not made by the authors but by TCRdb's processing. Within this sample are 1,500,000 or so distinct CDR3 sequences, with 59% of them counted one time only. The ten largest make up approximately 7% of the sample.

The sample is drawn from a study of blood T cells in healthy people across ages (dated by TCRdb to 2013 to 2016). In the study overall: In model experiments, roughly one uniquely barcoded TCR beta cDNA molecule per two T cells was captured by template switching. To track age-related changes in TCR beta repertoire diversity, the study relied on deep sequencing normalized with unique cDNA molecular identifiers. The donors were divided into four age groups: young (average approximately 15 years), middle-aged (about 41), aged (62) and long-lived (around 80). Donors of different ages were randomly distributed across sequencing lanes to avoid experimental bias. Using the same blood draw, the study looked at two additional independent replicas of 1 million unique cDNA reads for two donors, one aged 18 to 30 and the other aged 80 or older.

The 39 donors, aged roughly 6 to 95 years, were systemically healthy Caucasian individuals from Russia. Each donor gave approximately 9.3 milliliters of peripheral blood, collected into EDTA-treated Vacutainer tubes. Ficoll-Paque density-gradient centrifugation was used to isolate PBMCs, with at least 6.5 million per sample. Total RNA, at least 6 micrograms per sample, was extracted from PBMCs with Trizol reagent. The percentages of naive CD45RAhigh/CD27high T cells were determined by flow cytometry on a PBMC aliquot from every donor. Between the V and J ends, shortened by 6 bases and 0 bases respectively, the junction contains 14 bases. The CDR3 holds 15 amino acids from the cysteine to the phenylalanine. Left in the record is the CDR3 DNA by itself, 45 bases read in frame from the first base. Broad study findings and their caveats: As age increased, observed TCR beta diversity per million T cells dropped in a roughly linear way, and a significant reduction was already evident by age about 40. Estimates of total diversity based on one million sequenced T cells were regarded as lower bounds and as underestimates. Compared with the aged group, the long-lived group had more naive CD4+ T cells, fewer expanded clones and increased TCR diversity, suggesting age selection. Because donor CMV infection status was unknown, age-related changes in expanded clonotypes were potentially confounded. A strong correlation was found between observed TCR beta diversity and the percentage of naive T cells measured by flow cytometry. Because profiling used bulk unsorted PBMCs, naive and antigen-experienced compartments could not be compared conclusively.

The sample taken for sequencing was blood. This receptor was obtained from a man aged 18 to 29 in good health. Recombination joined TRBV12-3 or TRBV12-4 with TRBJ1-2; no D gene call is confident. The CDR3 amino acid sequence is: CASRSRDPANYGYTF. The DNA sequence is TGTGCCAGCAGGTCCCGGGATCCAGCTAACTATGGCTACACCTTC.